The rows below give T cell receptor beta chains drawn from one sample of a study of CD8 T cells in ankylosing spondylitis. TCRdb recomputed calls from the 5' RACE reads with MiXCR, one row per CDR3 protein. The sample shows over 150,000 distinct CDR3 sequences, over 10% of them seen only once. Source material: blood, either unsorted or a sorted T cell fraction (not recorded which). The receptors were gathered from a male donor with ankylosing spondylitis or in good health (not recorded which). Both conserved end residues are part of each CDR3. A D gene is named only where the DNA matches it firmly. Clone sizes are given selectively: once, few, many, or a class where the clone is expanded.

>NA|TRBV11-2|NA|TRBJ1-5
TGTGCCAGCAGCTTAGGAGCTGGGGGCCAGCCCCAGCATTTT
CASSLGAGGQPQHF
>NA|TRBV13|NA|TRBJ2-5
TGTGCCAGCAGCTTAGAACGGGGAGAGACCCAGTACTTC
CASSLERGETQYF
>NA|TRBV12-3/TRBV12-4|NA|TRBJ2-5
TGTGCCAGCAGTTCCCCCGGGGATGGAGAGACCCAGTACTTC
CASSSPGDGETQYF
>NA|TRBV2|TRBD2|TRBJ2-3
TGTGCCAGCAGTGACGGAATAGCGGGGGGCCTCACAGATACGCAGTATTTT
CASSDGIAGGLTDTQYF
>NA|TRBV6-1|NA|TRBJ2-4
TGTGCCAGCACCTCATCAGGGTTAGCCAAAAACATTCAGTACTTC
CASTSSGLAKNIQYF
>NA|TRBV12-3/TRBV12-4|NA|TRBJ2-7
TGTGCCAGCCAGGACAGCGACTACGAGCAGTACTTC
CASQDSDYEQYF
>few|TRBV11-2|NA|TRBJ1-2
TGTGCCAGCAGCTTAGGGATCATAAACTATGGCTACACCTTC
CASSLGIINYGYTF
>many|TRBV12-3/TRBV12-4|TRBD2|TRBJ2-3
TGTGCCAGCAGTGGACTAGCGGGGACAGATACGCAGTATTTT
CASSGLAGTDTQYF
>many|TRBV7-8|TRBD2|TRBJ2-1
TGTGCCAGCAGCCCAATCGGGGACTACCCTGGCTCCTACAATGAGCAGTTCTTC
CASSPIGDYPGSYNEQFF
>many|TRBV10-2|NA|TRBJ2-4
TGCGCCAGCAGTGATAATTTGGGAGCCAAAAACATTCAGTACTTC
CASSDNLGAKNIQYF
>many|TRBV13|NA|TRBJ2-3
TGTGCCAGCAGCTCCGGTCAAGATACGCAGTATTTT
CASSSGQDTQYF
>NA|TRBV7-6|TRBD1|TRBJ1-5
TGTGCCAGCAGCCACACAGGGGATAGCAATCAGCCCCAGCATTTT
CASSHTGDSNQPQHF
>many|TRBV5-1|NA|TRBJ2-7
TGCGCCAGCAGCTTTGGCGTCACGAGGGTATCCTACGAGCAGTACTTC
CASSFGVTRVSYEQYF
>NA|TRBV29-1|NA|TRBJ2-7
TGCAGCGTTGTAGGTCGGGAGCGGACCCTCTACGAGCAGTACTTC
CSVVGRERTLYEQYF
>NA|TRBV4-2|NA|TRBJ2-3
TGTGCCAGCAGCCAAGAGGATGGCATCACAGATACGCAGTATTTT
CASSQEDGITDTQYF
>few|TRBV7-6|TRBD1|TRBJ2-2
TGTGCCAGCAGCTTGGATCGGACAGGAGTTACCGGGGAGCTGTTTTTT
CASSLDRTGVTGELFF
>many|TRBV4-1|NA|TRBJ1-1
TGCGCCAGCAGCCAAGTTGGGCCAGGCACTGAAGCTTTCTTT
CASSQVGPGTEAFF
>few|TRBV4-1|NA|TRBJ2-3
TGCGCCAGCAGCCGAGGGACTTCCACAGATACGCAGTATTTT
CASSRGTSTDTQYF
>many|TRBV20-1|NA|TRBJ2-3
TGCAGTGCCGCAGATACGCAGTATTTT
CSAADTQYF
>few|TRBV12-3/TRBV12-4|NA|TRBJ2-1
TGTGCCAGCAGTTCCCCGGGCCAGAATGAGCAGTTCTTC
CASSSPGQNEQFF
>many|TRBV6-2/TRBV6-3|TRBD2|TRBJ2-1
TGTGCCAGCAGTTACCTTGCTAGCGGGGTGACCTACAATGAGCAGTTCTTC
CASSYLASGVTYNEQFF
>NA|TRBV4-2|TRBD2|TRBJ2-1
TGTGCCAGCAGCCATGATTCCCGGGAGGGCTACAATGAGCAGTTCTTC
CASSHDSREGYNEQFF
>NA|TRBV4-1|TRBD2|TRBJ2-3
TGCGCCAGCAGTCCAGCGGGGAGAGATGGTACGCAGTATTTT
CASSPAGRDGTQYF
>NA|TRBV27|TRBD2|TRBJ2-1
TGTGCCAGCAGTTTATTAGCGGGGAGATACAATGAGCAGTTCTTC
CASSLLAGRYNEQFF
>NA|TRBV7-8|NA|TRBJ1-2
TGTGCCAGCAGCTCGGCGACAGCGACTAACTATGGCTACACCTTC
CASSSATATNYGYTF
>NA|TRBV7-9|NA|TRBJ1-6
TGTGCCAGCAGCTCCCACAGGGAGCATAATTCACCCCTCCACTTT
CASSSHREHNSPLHF
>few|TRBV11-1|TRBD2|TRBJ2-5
TGTGCCAGCAGCTTCTCGACTCGCTATGGGCTAGCGGGAGAAGGAGAAGAGACCCAGTACTTC
CASSFSTRYGLAGEGEETQYF
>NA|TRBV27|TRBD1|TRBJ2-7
TGTGCCAGCAGCGACCGCCTGGACAGGGGGCGGCCGTACGAGCAGTACTTC
CASSDRLDRGRPYEQYF
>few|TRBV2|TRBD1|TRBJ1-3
TGTGCCAGCAGTGAATCAAGGACAGGGGCCGGAAACACCATATATTTT
CASSESRTGAGNTIYF
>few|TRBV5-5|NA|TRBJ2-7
TGTGCCAGCAGCTTGGATGTGGGTGGGGAGCAGTACTTC
CASSLDVGGEQYF
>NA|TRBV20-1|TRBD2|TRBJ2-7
TGCAGTGCTAGGGTCCTGACTAGCGGGAGGAGCTCCTACGAGCAGTACTTC
CSARVLTSGRSSYEQYF
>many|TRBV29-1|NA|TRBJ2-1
TGCAGCGTCCAGGGGGGAATCTACAATGAGCAGTTCTTC
CSVQGGIYNEQFF